The present entry profiles one T cell receptor (beta chain) with its context. Time point noted: peripheral blood 6 weeks after treatment start. The sample originates from a study of PD-L1 blockade in urothelial cancer. Some clones are missing from TCRdb's copy, which holds only in-frame ones; the method was immunoSEQ multiplex PCR. This table has about 51,000 clones, more than 75% appearing once. This clonotype was obtained from a man aged 55-75 years with urothelial cancer. The sample here was PBMCs, taken around atezolizumab (anti-PD-L1) treatment.

The CDR3 DNA is TGTGCCAGCAGGACCGGACAGGGGCAGACCGGGGAGCTGTTTTTT. Its protein is CASRTGQGQTGELFF. The chain recombines TRBV6-5 with TRBJ2-2, with 9 bases lining up with TRBD1. CDR3 length: 15 amino acids. The germline V gene encodes CDR1 MNHEY and CDR2 SVGAGI. Trimming removed 6 bases from V and 5 bases from J; junction bases left unmatched: 7.